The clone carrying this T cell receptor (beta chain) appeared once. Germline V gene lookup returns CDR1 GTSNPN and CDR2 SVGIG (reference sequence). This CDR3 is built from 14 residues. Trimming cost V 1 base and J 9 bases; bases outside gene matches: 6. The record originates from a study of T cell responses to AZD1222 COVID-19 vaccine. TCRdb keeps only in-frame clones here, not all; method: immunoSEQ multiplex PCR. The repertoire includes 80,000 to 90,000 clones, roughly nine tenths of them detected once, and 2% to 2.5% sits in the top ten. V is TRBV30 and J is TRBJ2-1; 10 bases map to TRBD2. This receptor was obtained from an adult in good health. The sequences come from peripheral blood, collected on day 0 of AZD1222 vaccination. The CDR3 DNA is TGTGCCTGGAGTGGACTAGCGGGCGCCTCTGAGCAGTTCTTC. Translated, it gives CAWSGLAGASEQFF. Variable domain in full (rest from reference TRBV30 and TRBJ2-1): SQTIHQWPATLVQPVGSPLSLECTVEGTSNPNLYWYRQAAGRGLQLLFYSVGIGQISSEVPQNLSASRPQDRQFILSSKKLLLSDSGFYLCAWSGLAGASEQFFGPGTRLTVL.